Detailed here is one T cell receptor beta chain. The V and J ends lost 4 bases and 12 bases, in that order; junction bases with no gene match: 10. CDR3 length equals 13 residues. The germline V gene has CDR1 SQVTM and CDR2 ANQGSEA. The record originates from a study of T-cell reconstitution after alpha-beta-depleted transplantation in children. Unique molecular identifiers featured in how the TCRbeta library was prepared. TCRdb processed the PCR reads anew with MiXCR; each CDR3 protein has one entry. The sample carries 250,000 to 300,000 distinct CDR3 sequences, approximately 10% recorded once. The specimen was peripheral blood, collected 180 days after TCRalphabeta/CD19-depleted stem cell transplant. This sequence joins TRBV29-1 and TRBJ2-1, with 9 bases lining up with TRBD1. The receptor's source is a male patient under 10 years old who had a stem cell transplant for chronic granulomatous disease, so the T cells may come from the graft donor. The CDR3 DNA is TGCAGCGTTGGGGGACAGGGTATCCATGGGCAGTTCTTC. This sequence encodes CSVGGQGIHGQFF.